This T cell receptor beta chain was obtained from a study of CD8+CD57+ T cells in acquired aplastic anemia. Study-level information: Sorted CD4+ and CD8+ cell DNA averaged around 3 ug. Where healthy donors were concerned, CD4+ cells averaged roughly 11 million reads.

Remarks on this clonotype: A junction boundary mismatches the germline segment, possibly from a read error.

CDR3 length equals 14 residues. Per germline, CDR1 SQVTM and CDR2 ANQGSEA. Genomic DNA, serving as template, underwent TCR beta VDJ and CDR3 profiling. One entry per CDR3 protein results from TCRdb running MiXCR on the reads. The table lists 200,000 to 250,000 distinct CDR3 sequences, over 60% of them singletons. The receptor's source is a human donor in good health. V is TRBV29-1 and J is TRBJ2-3; possibly TRBD2 for D (5 bases). The source material was sorted CD4+, CD8+, or CD8+CD57+ T cells (not recorded which) from PBMCs. For the CDR3, the DNA is TGCAGCGTTGAAACCGCCCCTGGAGGAGATACGCGGTATTTT. As protein: CSVETAPGGDTRYF.